This record looks at one TCR beta chain sequence and its context. The antigen is unknown. The data are from a study of T cell responses to AZD1222 COVID-19 vaccine. This table comes from immunoSEQ multiplex PCR, and its TCRdb copy is limited to in-frame clones, with some not included. In the table there are over 85,000 clones, roughly 84% of which are singletons. Whole-study findings and limits: Following two doses of AZD1222, Spike-specific TCR breadth and depth rose. Baseline serostatus was positive in only six AZD1222 recipients. Unmutated variant regions are reportedly the target of nearly half of TCRs that are spike-specific.

Looked up from germline, CDR1 is LGHDT and CDR2 is YNNKEL (reference sequence). This CDR3 has 15 residues. The V gene lost 0 bases and the J gene lost 0 bases, with 6 bases spanning the gap. The V call is TRBV3-1 (or the pseudogene TRBV3-2), the J call TRBJ1-3; D gene uncertain. This clonotype was obtained from an adult who received the AZD1222 COVID-19 vaccine. The material was peripheral blood, obtained 28 days after the second AZD1222 dose. In DNA form, the CDR3 reads TGTGCCAGCAGCCAAGATCTGAGCTCTGGAAACACCATATATTTT. Translating it yields CASSQDLSSGNTIYF.